This T cell receptor beta chain was sequenced for a study of T-cell reconstitution after alpha-beta-depleted transplantation in children. Per germline, CDR1 MDHEN and CDR2 SYDVKM. CDR3 length: 14 amino acids. Trimming took 11 bases from V and 5 from J; bases not matched to a gene: 14. Study-wide points: Counts and diversity of T cells one year after transplant came mostly from newly produced T cells.

Points on this clonotype: The antigen is undetermined.

Unique molecular identifiers were incorporated during preparation of the TCRbeta library. TCRdb used MiXCR to reprocess the PCR reads, holding one entry per CDR3 protein. The sample shows 550,000 to 600,000 distinct CDR3 sequences, 23% of them seen only once. The source material was PBMCs, mostly from graft donor cells, sampled 360 days after TCRalphabeta/CD19-depleted stem cell transplant. This TCR derives from a boy in the first two years of life who had a stem cell transplant for acute myeloid leukemia, so the T cells may come from the graft donor. J is TRBJ2-5 and V is TRBV28; 7 positions match TRBD1. CDR3 protein: CAGSGQRFGETQYF. The CDR3 region has the DNA TGTGCCGGTTCGGGACAGCGGTTTGGGGAGACCCAGTACTTC.